Listed below are T cell receptor beta chains from one sample, sequenced in a study of shared clonotypes between healthy human individuals. TCRdb keeps only in-frame clones here, not all; method: immunoSEQ multiplex PCR. The profile shows around 2,000,000 clones, 95% of them singletons. The sequenced sample was naive CD4+ T cells sorted from blood. The receptors come from a man aged 18 to 30 in good health. CDR3s include the opening cysteine and the closing phenylalanine or tryptophan. The D gene is left open where the match is weak. Clone sizes are given selectively: once, few, many, or a class where the clone is expanded.

>-|-|TRBV6-6|TRBJ1-3
CASSTLRSGNTIYF
TGTGCCAGCAGCACCCTTCGCTCTGGAAACACCATATATTTT
>TRBD1|-|TRBV6-6|TRBJ2-5
CASSEQGARETQYF
TGTGCCAGCAGCGAGCAGGGGGCGCGTGAGACCCAGTACTTC
>-|-|TRBV27|TRBJ1-6
CASKTDYNSPLHF
TGTGCCAGCAAGACAGATTATAATTCACCCCTCCACTTT
>TRBD1|-|TRBV5-4|TRBJ2-7
CASSWGQGAVYEQYF
TGTGCCAGCAGCTGGGGACAGGGGGCCGTTTACGAGCAGTACTTC
>TRBD1|once|TRBV27|TRBJ2-7
CASSIGQGPLYEQYF
TGTGCCAGCAGTATAGGACAGGGGCCCTTATACGAGCAGTACTTC
>-|-|TRBV28|TRBJ2-7
CASSRGTIPSEQYF
TGTGCCAGCAGCCGCGGGACAATCCCCAGCGAGCAGTACTTC
>-|-|TRBV7-9|TRBJ2-3
CASSESDTQYF
TGTGCCAGCAGCGAGTCCGATACGCAGTATTTT
>-|-|TRBV14|TRBJ2-1
CASSQVSGEQFF
TGTGCCAGCAGCCAAGTTTCGGGTGAGCAGTTCTTC
>-|once|TRBV5-4|TRBJ1-4
CASSSPSDSEKLFF
TGTGCCAGCAGTTCACCTTCGGACTCGGAAAAACTGTTTTTT
>-|-|TRBV6-5|TRBJ1-1
CASRSRSSNTEAFF
TGTGCCAGCAGGAGCCGTTCTTCGAACACTGAAGCTTTCTTT
>-|-|TRBV28|TRBJ1-5
CAAAGGGQPQHF
TGTGCCGCGGCCGGGGGAGGTCAGCCCCAGCATTTT
>TRBD1|-|TRBV6-4|TRBJ2-5
CASSATGRETQYF
TGTGCCAGCAGTGCGACAGGGAGAGAGACCCAGTACTTC
>-|once|TRBV5-6|TRBJ2-3
CASAGTRTDTQYF
TGTGCCAGCGCCGGGACTCGCACAGATACGCAGTATTTT
>-|-|TRBV5-1|TRBJ2-1
CASSLTTSQGNNEQFF
TGCGCCAGCAGCCTTACTACTAGCCAAGGGAACAATGAGCAGTTCTTC
>TRBD2|-|TRBV29-1|TRBJ2-1
CSAIYRSGGQINNEQFF
TGCAGCGCGATTTATCGTAGCGGGGGGCAAATAAACAATGAGCAGTTCTTC